The present entry profiles one T cell receptor beta chain with its context. The data are from a study of shared clonotypes between healthy human individuals. Some clones are missing from TCRdb's copy, which holds only in-frame ones; the method was immunoSEQ multiplex PCR. The sample records roughly 2.2 million clones, 80% to 95% being singletons. Looked up from germline, CDR1 is WNHNN and CDR2 is SYGVQD (reference sequence). The CDR3 sequence is 12 residues long. With 7 bases removed from V and 5 bases from J, the gap between germline ends came to 11 bases. The specimen sequenced was naive CD4+ T cells from PBMCs. Specified subset: CD45RA+ positively selected. The TCR comes from a man between 18 and 35 years old in good health. Some clones in this sample may be carry-over from other donors' samples. The V gene is TRBV10-1, the J gene TRBJ1-1; unclear D gene. CDR3 nucleotide sequence: TGCGCCAGCACCTCGTCTGGAACTGAAGCTTTCTTT. Protein sequence: CASTSSGTEAFF.